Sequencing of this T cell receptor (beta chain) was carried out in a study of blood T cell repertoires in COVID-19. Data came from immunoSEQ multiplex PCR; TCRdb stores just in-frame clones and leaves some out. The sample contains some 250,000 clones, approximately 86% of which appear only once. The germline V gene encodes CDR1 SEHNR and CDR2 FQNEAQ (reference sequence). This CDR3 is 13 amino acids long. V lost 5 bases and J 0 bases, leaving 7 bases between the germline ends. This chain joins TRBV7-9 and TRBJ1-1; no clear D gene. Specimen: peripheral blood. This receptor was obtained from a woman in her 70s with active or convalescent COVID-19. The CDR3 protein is CASSPLVNTEAFF. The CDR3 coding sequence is TGTGCCAGCAGCCCTCTCGTGAACACTGAAGCTTTCTTT.